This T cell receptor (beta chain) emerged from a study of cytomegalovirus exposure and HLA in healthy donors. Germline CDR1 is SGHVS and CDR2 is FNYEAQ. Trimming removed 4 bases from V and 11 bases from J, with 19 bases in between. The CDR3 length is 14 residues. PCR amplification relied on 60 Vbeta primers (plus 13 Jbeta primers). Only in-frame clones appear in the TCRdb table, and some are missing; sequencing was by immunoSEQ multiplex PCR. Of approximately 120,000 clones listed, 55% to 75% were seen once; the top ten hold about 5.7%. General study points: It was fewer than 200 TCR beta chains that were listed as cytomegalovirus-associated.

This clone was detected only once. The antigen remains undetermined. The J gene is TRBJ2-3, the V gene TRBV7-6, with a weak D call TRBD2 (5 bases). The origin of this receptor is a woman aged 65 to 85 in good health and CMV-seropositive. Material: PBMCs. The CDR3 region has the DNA TGTGCCAGCAGCTACTCTGACTCGGCCGGGATGCAGTATTTT. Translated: CASSYSDSAGMQYF.